A selection of T cell receptor beta chains follows, all from one sample in a study of T-cell memory formation after mild COVID-19. TCRdb reprocessed the 5' RACE reads with MiXCR, giving one entry per CDR3 protein. Of hundreds of thousands of distinct CDR3 sequences in the sample, about 20% are singletons; the top ten hold approximately 8%. Sequencing was done on a sample of PBMCs or a T cell subset sorted from them (not recorded which). The receptors were gathered from an adult woman who had mild COVID-19 (a few samples of this study predate the infection). Cell type and time point are not known. Each CDR3 is given with its conserved first and last residue. Fields, in order: clone size, D gene, V gene, J gene, CDR3 protein, CDR3 DNA. D genes are given only for firm matches. Clone sizes are given selectively: once, few, many, or a class where the clone is expanded.

>-|-|TRBV19|TRBJ1-2
CASSGTAGNYGYTF
TGTGCCAGTAGTGGCACGGCCGGCAACTATGGCTACACCTTC
>few|TRBD1|TRBV19|TRBJ2-1
CASTLTGGARYEQFF
TGTGCCAGTACCCTCACAGGGGGCGCGAGGTATGAGCAGTTCTTC
>-|TRBD2|TRBV24-1|TRBJ2-5
CATSGKGGEETQYF
TGTGCCACCAGCGGTAAGGGAGGGGAAGAGACCCAGTACTTC
>few|-|TRBV30|TRBJ1-4
CAWSVGNEKLFF
TGTGCCTGGAGTGTGGGGAATGAAAAACTGTTTTTT
>few|-|TRBV2|TRBJ2-2
CASSAMGYQNTGELFF
TGTGCCAGCAGTGCGATGGGCTACCAGAACACCGGGGAGCTGTTTTTT
>few|-|TRBV24-1|TRBJ2-2
CATSELGELFF
TGTGCCACCAGTGAGCTCGGGGAGCTGTTTTTT
>few|-|TRBV2|TRBJ1-1
CASLGKAEAFF
TGTGCCAGCCTAGGGAAGGCTGAAGCTTTCTTT
>-|TRBD2|TRBV11-2|TRBJ2-3
CASSLELAGADTQYF
TGTGCCAGCAGCTTAGAACTAGCGGGAGCGGATACGCAGTATTTT
>few|-|TRBV29-1|TRBJ2-1
CSVVVRAYNEQFF
TGCAGCGTTGTAGTGAGAGCGTACAATGAGCAGTTCTTC
>few|TRBD2|TRBV3-1|TRBJ2-5
CASSPTSGYQETQYF
TGTGCCAGCAGCCCGACTAGCGGATACCAAGAGACCCAGTACTTC
>few|-|TRBV6-5|TRBJ2-7
CASSYSRLHSSEQYF
TGTGCCAGCAGTTACTCACGGCTACATTCGTCTGAGCAGTACTTC
>-|-|TRBV5-1|TRBJ2-2
CASSFSGGQSNTGELFF
TGCGCCAGCAGCTTTTCGGGGGGCCAATCGAACACCGGGGAGCTGTTTTTT
>-|-|TRBV20-1|TRBJ2-2
CSVGLGSTGELFF
TGCAGTGTGGGTCTTGGCAGCACCGGGGAGCTGTTTTTT
>many|TRBD2|TRBV7-2|TRBJ2-1
CASSLSLAGGSKQFF
TGTGCCAGCAGCTTAAGTCTAGCGGGAGGTAGTAAGCAGTTCTTC
>few|-|TRBV4-3|TRBJ2-2
CASSGGHTTGELFF
TGCGCCAGCAGCGGTGGGCACACCACCGGGGAGCTGTTTTTT
>few|-|TRBV7-6|TRBJ2-1
CASSQRDGPYNEQFF
TGTGCCAGCAGCCAGAGGGACGGACCCTACAATGAGCAGTTCTTC
>few|TRBD2|TRBV5-1|TRBJ2-2
CASSSWTSGGTGELFF
TGCGCCAGCAGCTCTTGGACTAGCGGGGGAACCGGGGAGCTGTTTTTT
>-|-|TRBV6-5|TRBJ2-5
CASSPESGYQETQYF
TGTGCCAGCAGCCCGGAGAGCGGGTACCAAGAGACCCAGTACTTC
>few|-|TRBV12-3/TRBV12-4|TRBJ2-1
CASSFNREQFF
TGTGCCAGCAGTTTTAATCGTGAGCAGTTCTTC
>-|-|TRBV9|TRBJ2-3
CASSFGTLPTDTQYF
TGTGCCAGCAGCTTCGGGACTCTACCCACAGATACGCAGTATTTT
>-|-|TRBV7-9|TRBJ1-1
CASSSVGVRTEAFF
TGTGCCAGCAGCTCAGTCGGGGTCCGGACTGAAGCTTTCTTT
>-|TRBD1|TRBV24-1|TRBJ2-1
CATSDSLDRGLRVYNEQFF
TGTGCCACCAGTGATTCGCTGGACAGGGGGCTGCGTGTCTACAATGAGCAGTTCTTC
>-|TRBD1|TRBV7-2|TRBJ1-1
CASSFLDRDDPEAFF
TGTGCCAGCAGCTTTTTGGACAGGGACGACCCTGAAGCTTTCTTT
>-|-|TRBV24-1|TRBJ2-1
CATSDLTGSGQFF
TGTGCCACCAGTGATTTGACAGGTTCTGGGCAGTTCTTC
>-|TRBD1|TRBV7-3|TRBJ2-1
CASSAGQGISYNEQFF
TGTGCCAGCAGCGCGGGACAGGGGATCTCCTACAATGAGCAGTTCTTC
>-|-|TRBV19|TRBJ1-5
CASSMGSYSNQPQHF
TGTGCCAGTAGTATGGGCAGTTATAGCAATCAGCCCCAGCATTTT
>-|-|TRBV30|TRBJ2-1
CAWMRTPNGNEQFF
TGTGCCTGGATGCGAACGCCAAATGGGAATGAGCAGTTCTTC
>few|TRBD1|TRBV7-6|TRBJ1-1
CASSSTLRAGGQNTEAFF
TGTGCCAGCAGCTCGACCCTGAGGGCAGGGGGCCAAAACACTGAAGCTTTCTTT
>many|-|TRBV18|TRBJ1-1
CASSPPGGTEAFF
TGTGCCAGCTCACCACCGGGCGGTACTGAAGCTTTCTTT
>many|-|TRBV7-2|TRBJ2-7
CASSLEVVYEQYF
TGTGCCAGCAGCTTGGAGGTCGTCTACGAGCAGTACTTC
>few|-|TRBV5-5|TRBJ2-7
CASSLDTTRYDQYF
TGTGCCAGCAGCTTGGACACTACTAGGTACGATCAGTACTTC
>-|-|TRBV28|TRBJ2-5
CASSISDRPKKTQYF
TGTGCCAGCAGTATCTCAGACAGGCCCAAGAAAACCCAGTACTTC
>few|-|TRBV5-6|TRBJ2-1
CASSSWRAFDYNEQFF
TGTGCCAGCAGCTCATGGAGGGCTTTTGACTACAATGAGCAGTTCTTC
>few|TRBD1|TRBV20-1|TRBJ2-7
CSARTSGQGRYEQYF
TGCAGTGCTAGAACTTCCGGACAGGGGCGCTACGAGCAGTACTTC
>-|TRBD1|TRBV3-1|TRBJ2-7
CASSQDFGTGGREQYF
TGTGCCAGCAGCCAAGATTTCGGGACAGGGGGTCGGGAGCAGTACTTC
>-|-|TRBV7-9|TRBJ1-3
CASSRMGGSGNTIYF
TGTGCCAGCAGCCGCATGGGAGGATCTGGAAACACCATATATTTT
>-|-|TRBV7-9|TRBJ2-4
CASSPLLLAKNIQYF
TGTGCCAGCAGCCCGTTACTACTAGCCAAAAACATTCAGTACTTC
>many|-|TRBV29-1|TRBJ2-1
CSVEDPKWDEQFF
TGCAGCGTTGAAGACCCCAAGTGGGATGAGCAGTTCTTC
>-|-|TRBV14|TRBJ1-1
CASSAQLGTEAFF
TGTGCCAGCAGCGCCCAACTGGGGACTGAAGCTTTCTTT
>many|-|TRBV7-9|TRBJ2-5
CASSPVPQETQYF
TGTGCCAGCAGCCCCGTTCCCCAAGAGACCCAGTACTTC
>-|-|TRBV7-7|TRBJ2-6
CASSATGLSGANVLTF
TGTGCTAGCAGCGCCACAGGTCTATCTGGGGCCAACGTCCTGACTTTC
>few|-|TRBV11-3|TRBJ2-5
CASSSYKGPQETQYF
TGTGCCAGCAGTTCCTATAAGGGGCCCCAAGAGACCCAGTACTTC
>-|-|TRBV4-3|TRBJ1-1
CASSQDRVGSEAFF
TGCGCCAGCAGCCAAGATCGCGTGGGCAGTGAAGCTTTCTTT
>-|TRBD1|TRBV3-1|TRBJ2-7
CASSQRIPGQGIGEQYF
TGTGCCAGCAGCCAACGCATACCGGGACAGGGGATTGGCGAGCAGTACTTC
>few|-|TRBV7-2|TRBJ2-5
CASSLNWGLVETQYF
TGTGCCAGCAGCTTAAACTGGGGGCTGGTGGAGACCCAGTACTTC
>few|-|TRBV9|TRBJ1-6
CASSAIGGHNSPLHF
TGTGCCAGCAGCGCGATAGGGGGGCATAATTCACCCCTCCACTTT
>-|-|TRBV29-1|TRBJ1-2
CSVVGYRDGYTF
TGCAGCGTTGTAGGTTATCGCGATGGCTACACCTTC
>many|-|TRBV20-1|TRBJ2-4
CSASRAGGTKNIQYF
TGCAGTGCCTCTAGGGCAGGGGGGACCAAAAACATTCAGTACTTC
>-|-|TRBV9|TRBJ1-1
CASSVEVLGEAFF
TGTGCCAGCAGCGTAGAAGTATTAGGGGAAGCTTTCTTT
>-|TRBD2|TRBV6-5|TRBJ2-3
CASNSPGGSTPTQYF
TGTGCCAGCAACTCGCCCGGGGGGTCCACTCCTACGCAGTATTTT
>-|TRBD1|TRBV12-3/TRBV12-4|TRBJ2-1
CASSFGRTQGDEQFF
TGTGCCAGCAGTTTTGGGCGCACCCAGGGGGATGAGCAGTTCTTC
>few|TRBD1|TRBV7-8|TRBJ2-7
CASSSQGVSYEQYF
TGTGCCAGCAGCTCTCAGGGGGTGTCCTACGAGCAGTACTTC
>few|-|TRBV7-8|TRBJ2-2
CASSLEVSYTGELFF
TGTGCCAGCAGCCTAGAGGTCTCGTACACCGGGGAGCTGTTTTTT